This T cell receptor beta chain was sequenced in a study of T cell responses to AZD1222 COVID-19 vaccine (dated by TCRdb to the early 2020s). Context from the whole study: Because spike-specific TCR depth and breadth did not differ between the two schedules, AZD1222 recipients who got a second dose at roughly 4 weeks were pooled with those who got a second dose at roughly 12 weeks. A total of about 240 trial participants underwent TCR sequencing, of whom around 200 received two doses of AZD1222 and some 25 received two doses of the MenACWY control vaccine. Trial participants were enrolled by age into subgroups of 18-55, 56-69 and 70-plus years, and around 150, 28 and 57 TCR-sequenced participants, respectively, were included in these subgroups.

Results and caveats for the whole study, not just this receptor: Because no samples from the day 14 peak response were available, repertoires could be characterized only after the peak T cell response. The 56-69-year group was small, and its depth increase did not reach significance, likely because of low power. Reportedly, close to half of the unique spike-specific TCRs recognized epitopes lying outside the regions that are mutated in the B.1.351 and B.1.1.7 variants. Conclusions about previously exposed vaccinees are limited because only five to seven AZD1222 recipients were SARS-CoV-2 seropositive at baseline. The vaccine-associated CD4 TCRs covered the entire spike protein, and the dominant responses fell in regions 160-218 and 743-854. A significant rise in spike-specific TCR breadth and depth was observed after two AZD1222 doses relative to day 0 and relative to MenACWY recipients. Most participants were white British and females outnumbered males, and the authors suggested that clonal diversity may have been underestimated.

Notes on this clone: The antigen it recognizes is unknown. At one end, the junction sequence differs from germline, possibly due to a read error.

The time point tag for this specimen amounts to: baseline before first vaccination. Samples from vaccinated people were obtained from the UK trials COV001 and COV002, which included a single-blind randomized controlled phase 2/3 trial of AZD1222 (ChAdOx1 nCoV-19) in healthy adults. For TCRbeta chain sequencing, PBMC samples from trial participants were taken at day 0 and at day 28 after the second dose. From the germline V gene (reference sequence), CDR1 is MNHEY and CDR2 is SMNVEV. From its cysteine to its phenylalanine, the CDR3 spans 12 amino acids. Only the CDR3 part of the read is kept: 36 bases, read in frame from the first base. The CDR3 regions of human TCRbeta chains were analyzed by immunosequencing. As for how the authors treated the data: TCRs in the repertoires were compared against a reference library of SARS-CoV-2-specific TCRs that had been generated with the MIRA antigen-specificity platform. Breadth was defined as the fraction of unique TCRs that were SARS-CoV-2-associated, and depth was defined as the fraction of total T cells that were SARS-CoV-2-associated. Using the MIRA data, every spike-specific TCR was mapped to the spike region that the TCR reacted to and assigned to either a CD4 or a CD8 class. Log10-transformed breadth and depth values were compared by one-way ANOVA with Sidak's multiple comparisons tests. TCRdb's version of the immuneACCESS table is confined to in-frame rearrangements and falls short of the full clone set. An unresolved V gene accounts for under half of the shortfall where checked; the remainder is of unknown origin. That table furnishes V, J and clone size, whereas the DNA furnished D and trimming. Present in this sample are about 100,000 clones, over 90% of which were seen just once. Of the sample, less than 6.5% falls within the top ten clones.

This receptor was obtained from an adult in good health. Recombination linked TRBV27 to TRBJ2-1, with the D gene not confidently named. Here the sequenced sample was peripheral blood, taken on day 0 of AZD1222 vaccination. The CDR3 loop reads CASKTSSNEQFF. The DNA reads as follows: TGTGCCAGCAAGACATCCTCCAATGAGCAGTTCTTC.